Listed below are T cell receptor beta chains from one sample, sequenced in a study of T cell repertoires in cytomegalovirus infection. TCRdb recomputed calls from the reads with MiXCR, one row per CDR3 protein. The sample records some 100,000 distinct CDR3 sequences, approximately 28% being singletons. The antigens these receptors bind are not known. Sequenced material: CD8+ T cells from cultured PBMCs, taken from culture after CMV antigen stimulation. Source of these receptors: a human donor in good health (CMV status not recorded). Some clones in this sample may be carry-over from other donors' samples. The CDR3 runs from the conserved cysteine through the conserved F or W. The D gene is left open where the match is weak. A clone size is listed for some rows: how often the clone was seen (once, few, many), or a class if it is expanded.

V,J,size,D,DNA,CDR3
TRBV20-1,TRBJ2-2,.,.,TGCAGTGCTAGGCGCGGGACCACCGGGGAGCTGTTTTTT,CSARRGTTGELFF
TRBV6-6,TRBJ2-5,few,.,TGTGCCAGCAGTTACTCATTGGGTAAAGAGACCCAGTACTTC,CASSYSLGKETQYF
TRBV15,TRBJ1-5,few,.,TGTGCCACCAGCTGGGAGGGAATCAATCAGCCCCAGCATTTT,CATSWEGINQPQHF
TRBV4-1,TRBJ2-5,.,TRBD2,TGCGCCAGCAGCCAAGCAGCGGGGATTCGAGAGACCCAGTACTTC,CASSQAAGIRETQYF
TRBV10-3,TRBJ2-5,.,.,TGTGCCATCAGTGAGTTCCTTTATGAGGAAGAGACCCAGTACTTC,CAISEFLYEEETQYF
TRBV28,TRBJ2-3,.,.,TGTGCCAGCAGCCCCGAGGACACAGATACGCAGTATTTT,CASSPEDTDTQYF
TRBV7-2,TRBJ2-1,many,.,TGTGCCAGCAGTTATCCCGGGGAAGTTTTTGAGCAGTTCTTC,CASSYPGEVFEQFF
TRBV15,TRBJ2-2,few,.,TGTGCCACCGCCGGGCAGCAGGGAACCACCGGGGAGCTGTTTTTT,CATAGQQGTTGELFF
TRBV7-8,TRBJ1-5,.,.,TGTGCCAGCAGCTATGAGAGTAGCAGTCAGCCCCAGCATTTT,CASSYESSSQPQHF
TRBV7-8,TRBJ2-7,once,TRBD2,TGTGCCAGCAGCCCCCAAACGGGGGGGGTCTACGAGCAGTACTTC,CASSPQTGGVYEQYF
TRBV20-1,TRBJ2-6,.,TRBD1,TGCAGTGCGGGACAGGGGGCAGTAGGAGGATTTGGGGCCAACGTCCTGACTTTC,CSAGQGAVGGFGANVLTF
TRBV7-9,TRBJ2-1,many,TRBD1,TGTGCCAGCAGCTCGGATACAGGGGGAAAGTACAATGAGCAGTTCTTC,CASSSDTGGKYNEQFF
TRBV14,TRBJ1-1,once,.,TGTGCCAGCAGCCAATTCGGGACCACTGAAGCTTTCTTT,CASSQFGTTEAFF
TRBV7-6,TRBJ1-1,.,.,TGTGCCAGCAGCTCCACAGGGTTTGAAGCTTTCTTT,CASSSTGFEAFF
TRBV3-1,TRBJ2-1,few,TRBD2,TGTGCCAGCAGCCCCGGGACTAACTACAATGAGCAGTTCTTC,CASSPGTNYNEQFF
TRBV28,TRBJ2-3,few,.,TGTGCCAGCAGTTCCATTATCACAGATACGCAGTATTTT,CASSSIITDTQYF
TRBV7-9,TRBJ2-1,many,.,TGTGCCAGTGGGCAGGGCAACTACAATGAGCAGTTCTTC,CASGQGNYNEQFF
TRBV12-3/TRBV12-4,TRBJ2-3,many,.,TGTGCCAGCAGTCCTTACTCGAGCACAGATACGCAGTATTTT,CASSPYSSTDTQYF
TRBV20-1,TRBJ1-1,few,.,TGCAGTGCTAGAGACTATTCGACCGCAGGGAGGACTGAAGCTTTCTTT,CSARDYSTAGRTEAFF
TRBV6-2/TRBV6-3,TRBJ2-7,few,TRBD1,TGTGCCAGCAATGAAGCCGGGACAGCCCTAGCAAACGAGCAGTACTTC,CASNEAGTALANEQYF
TRBV9,TRBJ2-3,few,.,TGTGCCAGCAGCTCATCCACCCCGGCTACAGATACGCAGTATTTT,CASSSSTPATDTQYF
TRBV6-1,TRBJ2-1,.,.,TGTGCCAGCAGTGTCGTGGACAGCCTTTACAATGAGCAGTTCTTC,CASSVVDSLYNEQFF
TRBV20-1,TRBJ1-5,.,.,TGCAGTGCTAGACAGGGAATTCAGCCCCAGCATTTT,CSARQGIQPQHF
TRBV27,TRBJ1-1,many,.,TGTGCCAGCAGTCAACAGACAGCAAACACTGAAGCTTTCTTT,CASSQQTANTEAFF
TRBV7-9,TRBJ1-5,few,.,TGTGCCAGCAGCGCTACCGATGCGAAATATAGCAATCAGCCCCAGCATTTT,CASSATDAKYSNQPQHF
TRBV6-2/TRBV6-3,TRBJ1-2,.,.,TGTGCCAGCAGCCCTGGGCAGTCGAATAACTGGGAATATGGCTACACCTTC,CASSPGQSNNWEYGYTF
TRBV7-9,TRBJ2-1,few,.,TGTGCCAGCACCCAAGGGGGGCAAGAGAATGAGCAGTTCTTC,CASTQGGQENEQFF
TRBV28,TRBJ2-1,few,TRBD1,TGTGCCAGCAGTTGGACAGGCAATGAGCAGTTCTTC,CASSWTGNEQFF
TRBV11-2,TRBJ1-5,many,.,TGTGCCAGCAGCTTACAGGACAGTAGGAATCAGCCCCAGCATTTT,CASSLQDSRNQPQHF
TRBV5-4,TRBJ2-5,.,.,TGTGCCAGCAGCTTGCCTGCAGACCAAGAGACCCAGTACTTC,CASSLPADQETQYF
TRBV28,TRBJ1-1,.,.,TGTGCCAGCAGTTTTCTCGGGGGATTTAATGAAGCTTTCTTT,CASSFLGGFNEAFF
TRBV4-1,TRBJ2-1,many,TRBD2,TGCGCCAGCAGCCAAGATAGAGGCGGGGGGGCCGGAAATGAGCAGTTCTTC,CASSQDRGGGAGNEQFF
TRBV14,TRBJ1-2,few,.,TGTGCCAGCAGCCACTCCAGGGCCCCTGAGGCTAACTATGGCTACACCTTC,CASSHSRAPEANYGYTF
TRBV7-9,TRBJ1-1,.,.,TGTGCCAGCACCCTAGGGTCAGGAAACACTGAAGCTTTCTTT,CASTLGSGNTEAFF
TRBV5-8,TRBJ1-5,once,.,TGTGCCAGCAGCCGACGCAATCAGCCCCAGCATTTT,CASSRRNQPQHF
TRBV4-1,TRBJ2-5,.,TRBD1,TGCGCCAGCAGCCAAGAAGGCAGGGGGCGCAGAGAGACCCAGTACTTC,CASSQEGRGRRETQYF
TRBV2,TRBJ2-2,few,TRBD2,TGTGCCAGCAGTCCAGCGGGGGGGATCACCGGGGAGCTGTTTTTT,CASSPAGGITGELFF
TRBV6-5,TRBJ2-1,.,TRBD1,TGTGCCAGCAGTTCGGGACAGGGAGTACATGAGCAGTTCTTC,CASSSGQGVHEQFF
TRBV24-1,TRBJ2-1,.,.,TGTGCCACCAGTGACCGATACGGGAGCAATGAGCAGTTCTTC,CATSDRYGSNEQFF
TRBV19,TRBJ2-7,.,.,TGTGCCAGTAGTATAGGAGGGAGCTCCTACGAGCAGTACTTC,CASSIGGSSYEQYF
TRBV7-8,TRBJ2-6,many,.,TGTGCCAGCAGCTTAGCGTCTGCAGGAATTACCTCTGGGGCCAACGTCCTGACTTTC,CASSLASAGITSGANVLTF
TRBV4-1,TRBJ1-5,many,TRBD1,TGCGCCAGCAGCCAGGGGACAGGGGGTAGCCTTGGGCCCCAGCATTTT,CASSQGTGGSLGPQHF